This passage covers 30 T cell receptor beta chains from one sample sequenced in a study of shared clonotypes between healthy human individuals. Clones were read by immunoSEQ multiplex PCR, and TCRdb kept only the in-frame ones, dropping some. This table has 740,000 or so clones, 55% to 85% appearing once. What was sequenced was memory CD4+ T cells sorted from blood. Indicated subset: CD45RA-negative fraction. All receptors come from a woman in her 30s in good health.

The CDR3 DNA is TGTGCCAGCAGTGAGGACAGGGGGCGAAATCAGCCCCAGCATTTT. Its translation: CASSEDRGRNQPQHF. V gene TRBV2 combines with J gene TRBJ1-5; 11 nucleotides line up with TRBD1. Germline assignment: CDR1 SNHLY and CDR2 FYNNEI. The CDR3 is made up of 15 amino acids. The junction had 2 bases not matched to a gene; V was cut back by 3 bases and J by 4 bases.

V gene TRBV5-1 combines with J gene TRBJ2-5, with D maybe TRBD1 (7 bases). The CDR3 is 13 amino acids. V gave up 5 bases and J gave up 3 bases, with 11 bases separating them. The germline gives CDR1 SGHRS, CDR2 YFSETQ. The CDR3 spells CASRRGTEETQYF. As DNA, the CDR3 is TGCGCCAGCAGACGCGGGACAGAAGAGACCCAGTACTTC.

V and J are TRBV5-1 and TRBJ2-5, with D unresolved. V was cut by 0 bases and J by 4 bases, with 13 bases left in between. From germline, CDR1 is SGHRS and CDR2 YFSETQ. The CDR3 consists of 15 residues. CDR3 DNA sequence: TGCGCCAGCAGCTTGGCCTCGGCGGACCGAGAGACCCAGTACTTC. It codes for CASSLASADRETQYF.

This clone was recorded only once. The identical CDR3 is also encoded by other nucleotide sequences in the sample. V is TRBV6-5 and J is TRBJ1-2, with no clear D. This CDR3 contains 12 residues. With 2 bases removed from V and 2 bases from J, the gap between germline ends came to 3 bases. Germline V CDR1 and CDR2: MNHEY, SVGAGI. Written as DNA, the CDR3 is TGTGCCAGCAGTTACGGGAACTATGGCTACACCTTC. It is translated as CASSYGNYGYTF.

V usage is TRBV4-1 and J usage is TRBJ1-5; a possible D gene is TRBD1 (6 bases). This CDR3 has 16 residues. Per the germline V gene, CDR1 is MGHRA and CDR2 is YSYEKL. V lost 0 bases to trimming and J lost 1 base, with 10 bases between them. The CDR3 sequence: CASSQEGGWSNQPQHF. CDR3 coding DNA: TGCGCCAGCAGCCAAGAAGGGGGATGGAGCAATCAGCCCCAGCATTTT.

Only one count was recorded for this clone. The rearrangement uses TRBV5-1 and TRBJ2-7, with 10 bases that match TRBD1. Germline-derived CDR1 and CDR2 are SGHRS and YFSETQ. The CDR3 contains 15 residues. Germline trimming cut 5 bases from V and 2 bases from J; bases unmatched to any gene: 7. The CDR3 protein is CASSFAGQGPYEQYF. The DNA for the CDR3 is TGCGCCAGCAGTTTCGCGGGACAGGGGCCCTACGAGCAGTACTTC. Based on the CDR3 plus reference TRBV5-1 and TRBJ2-7, the full variable domain is KAGVTQTPRYLIKTRGQQVTLSCSPISGHRSVSWYQQTPGQGLQFLFEYFSETQRNKGNFPGRFSGRQFSNSRSEMNVSTLELGDSALYLCASSFAGQGPYEQYFGPGTRLTVT.

V usage is TRBV4-1 and J usage is TRBJ1-6; 7 nucleotides align to TRBD1. This CDR3 is built from 14 residues. Germline loops: CDR1 MGHRA, CDR2 YSYEKL. J lost 8 bases, V lost 7 bases, and 8 bases had no gene match. The CDR3 loop is CASKLGGNYSPLHF. In nucleotides, the CDR3 is TGCGCCAGCAAACTAGGGGGCAACTATTCACCCCTCCACTTT.

This chain uses TRBV21-1 with TRBJ2-7; TRBD2, the table's D call, was not compared with the DNA. TRBV21-1 is given as a pseudogene. The length of the CDR3 is 16 residues. This chain's CDR3 is CASSKGSGLADYEQYF. CDR3 coding DNA: TGTGCCAGCAGCAAAGGGTCCGGACTAGCGGACTACGAGCAGTACTTC.

This clone was picked up one time. The J gene is TRBJ1-1, the V gene TRBV10-1; D may be TRBD1 (5 bases). Germline V gives CDR1 WNHNN, CDR2 SYGVQD (reference sequence). Trimming removed 2 bases at V and 6 bases at J, with 22 bases between. This CDR3 spans 17 amino acids. The CDR3 region has the DNA TGCGCCAGCAGTGAGCCTAATGACACTGGGGACGTCTCTGAAGCTTTCTTT. Encoded protein: CASSEPNDTGDVSEAFF.

This clone was picked up one time. The chain joins TRBV9 to TRBJ1-1; 7 bases match TRBD1. Per germline, CDR1 SGDLS and CDR2 YYNGEE. This CDR3 has 15 amino acids. V lost 3 bases and J lost 2; bases outside the gene matches: 7. The CDR3 nucleotides read TGTGCCAGCAGCGCAGGGGGGCGGACTAACACTGAAGCTTTCTTT. Encoded protein: CASSAGGRTNTEAFF.

The rearrangement joins TRBV28 to TRBJ2-6, with D perhaps TRBD1 (5 bases). This CDR3 contains 18 residues. Trimming shortened V by 2 bases and J by 0 bases, and 14 bases separated the two germline ends. Germline CDR1 and CDR2: MDHEN and SYDVKM. This chain's CDR3 is CASSLRQGSSSGANVLTF. Written as DNA, the CDR3 is TGTGCCAGCAGTTTACGTCAGGGTTCTTCCTCTGGGGCCAACGTCCTGACTTTC.

The chain joins TRBV11-2 to TRBJ2-7; D is possibly TRBD1 or TRBD2 (5 bases each). Trimming stripped 4 bases from V and 6 bases from J, with 28 bases between. Germline V gives CDR1 SGHAT, CDR2 FQNNGV. The CDR3 has 18 amino acids. The CDR3 spells CASSSRALGTSFWLEQYF. The CDR3, as DNA: TGTGCCAGCAGCTCGCGCGCTCTCGGGACGTCCTTTTGGCTCGAGCAGTACTTC.

This clone has a handful of counts. The chain combines TRBV28 with TRBJ2-5; the match to TRBD2 covers 8 bases. Germline-derived CDR1 and CDR2 are MDHEN and SYDVKM. The CDR3 is 16 residues long. J was trimmed by 5 bases and V by 5 bases; bases with no gene match: 13. The CDR3 here is CASSPRTSLHWETQYF. CDR3 sequence (DNA): TGTGCCAGCAGTCCCCGGACTAGCTTACACTGGGAGACCCAGTACTTC. The full variable domain, with the rest looked up from reference TRBV28 and TRBJ2-5, is DVKVTQSSRYLVKRTGEKVFLECVQDMDHENMFWYRQDPGLGLRLIYFSYDVKMKEKGDIPEGYSVSREKKERFSLILESASTNQTSMYLCASSPRTSLHWETQYFGPGTRLLVL.

Note on this clone: The same CDR3 can be traced to other DNA sequences in this sample. CDR3 loop: CASSLNRDQPQHF. CDR3 sequence (DNA): TGTGCCAGCAGCTTGAACCGAGATCAGCCCCAGCATTTT. J is TRBJ1-5 and V is TRBV7-2; D gene ambiguous. The V gene lost 3 bases and the J gene lost 5 bases, with 8 bases spanning the gap. This CDR3 spans 13 amino acids. CDR1 is SGHTA, CDR2 FQGNSA, per germline.

This clone occurred a few times. V and J are TRBV5-1 and TRBJ2-2; 11 bases match TRBD1. V shed 4 bases, J shed 1 base, and the junction held 15 bases outside the gene matches. The CDR3 extends over 20 amino acids. Germline assignment: CDR1 SGHRS and CDR2 YFSETQ. The CDR3: CASSRARTGGTGLNTGELFF. The CDR3 nucleotides read TGCGCCAGCAGCCGGGCCCGGACAGGGGGCACCGGCCTGAACACCGGGGAGCTGTTTTTT.

This clone was seen more than once but under ten times. Other DNA sequences in this sample translate to the same CDR3. V gene TRBV11-2 combines with J gene TRBJ2-3; no definite D call. This CDR3 spans 13 amino acids. V dropped 0 bases and J dropped 2 bases, with 3 bases sitting between them. Germline lookup yields CDR1 SGHAT and CDR2 FQNNGV. The CDR3 nucleotides are TGTGCCAGCAGCTTAGATACCACAGATACGCAGTATTTT. This gives the protein CASSLDTTDTQYF.

V is TRBV28 and J is TRBJ2-1; 8 bases match TRBD2. The J segment lost 10 bases and the V segment lost 6 bases, leaving 14 bases of the junction unmatched. CDR3 size: 15 residues. The germline gives CDR1 MDHEN, CDR2 SYDVKM. The CDR3 here is CASSRAGTRPVEQFF. CDR3 DNA sequence: TGTGCCAGCAGCCGAGCCGGGACTAGACCTGTCGAGCAGTTCTTC.

Of note for this clone: This same CDR3 is encoded by further DNA sequences in the sample. The V gene is TRBV5-1, the J gene TRBJ1-5, with 7 positions matching TRBD1. Looked up from germline, CDR1 is SGHRS and CDR2 is YFSETQ. V lost 5 bases to trimming and J lost 5 bases; unmatched junction nucleotides: 4. This CDR3 region has 13 residues. This CDR3 is CASRDREDQPQHF. CDR3 nucleotides: TGCGCCAGCAGAGACAGGGAGGATCAGCCCCAGCATTTT.

V usage is TRBV28 and J usage is TRBJ2-1, with 10 nucleotides matching TRBD2. The CDR3 totals 16 residues. Germline-derived CDR1 and CDR2 are MDHEN and SYDVKM. Trimming removed 8 bases from V and 2 bases from J; junction bases left unmatched: 9. The CDR3 DNA follows: TGTGCCAGCGCTAGAACCCTAGCGGGAGCCTACAATGAGCAGTTCTTC. The encoded protein is CASARTLAGAYNEQFF.

This chain uses TRBV21-1 with TRBJ1-5; TRBD1 is the table's D call and was not checked against the DNA. TRBV21-1 is an annotated pseudogene. The CDR3 totals 15 residues. The CDR3 sequence is CASSGQGRNHQPQHF. The CDR3 DNA sequence: TGTGCCAGCAGCGGACAGGGCCGGAACCATCAGCCCCAGCATTTT.

V gene TRBV6-6 combines with J gene TRBJ2-3, with TRBD2 matching over 10 bases. The ends lost 1 base at V and 5 bases at J; junction bases unmatched: 3. CDR3 length: 15 amino acids. Germline values: CDR1 MNHNY, CDR2 SVGAGI (reference sequence). The CDR3 DNA reads as TGTGCCAGCAGTTACTTGCTAGCGGGAGAAGATACGCAGTATTTT. Protein product: CASSYLLAGEDTQYF.

This clone turned up a few times. This sequence joins TRBV6-6 and TRBJ2-7; a possible D gene is TRBD2 (5 bases). V lost 7 bases to trimming and J lost 2 bases, with 15 bases between them. CDR3 length: 14 amino acids. Germline-derived CDR1 and CDR2 are MNHNY and SVGAGI (reference sequence). The CDR3 sequence is CASIGNSAPYEQYF. For the CDR3, the DNA is TGTGCCAGCATTGGCAATAGCGCGCCCTACGAGCAGTACTTC.

This clone was observed a few times. The chain has TRBV18 and TRBJ2-2, with D unclear. The CDR3 is 15 amino acids. CDR1 is KGHSH, CDR2 LQKENI, per germline. Trimming took 3 bases from V and 0 from J, leaving 8 bases between them. The CDR3 region is CASSPRSSNTGELFF. The CDR3 nucleotides are TGTGCCAGCTCACCCCGGTCGTCGAACACCGGGGAGCTGTTTTTT. The full variable domain, completed using reference TRBV18 and TRBJ2-2, is NAGVMQNPRHLVRRRGQEARLRCSPMKGHSHVYWYRQLPEEGLKFMVYLQKENIIDESGMPKERFSAEFPKEGPSILRIQQVVRGDSAAYFCASSPRSSNTGELFFGEGSRLTVL.

A note on this clone: This same CDR3 is encoded by further DNA sequences in the sample. The chain has TRBV30 and TRBJ2-1, with 9 bases identical to TRBD2. Trimming removed 4 bases from V and 1 base from J; junction bases left unmatched: 2. Germline V lookup: CDR1 GTSNPN, CDR2 SVGIG (reference sequence). The CDR3 is 14 amino acids. CDR3 sequence reads: CAWNAGGSYNEQFF. CDR3 sequence (DNA): TGTGCCTGGAACGCGGGAGGGTCCTACAATGAGCAGTTCTTC.

Only a few counts were recorded for this clone. Other nucleotide sequences in the sample specify the same CDR3. The V call is TRBV5-1, the J call TRBJ1-1; no definite D call. V lost 0 bases and J 1 base, leaving 4 bases between the germline ends. This CDR3 comprises 13 residues. Germline V gives CDR1 SGHRS, CDR2 YFSETQ. CDR3 residues: CASSLVSNTEAFF. The CDR3, as DNA: TGCGCCAGCAGCTTGGTTTCGAACACTGAAGCTTTCTTT. The full variable domain, in which reference TRBV5-1 and TRBJ1-1 provide the parts outside the CDR3, is KAGVTQTPRYLIKTRGQQVTLSCSPISGHRSVSWYQQTPGQGLQFLFEYFSETQRNKGNFPGRFSGRQFSNSRSEMNVSTLELGDSALYLCASSLVSNTEAFFGQGTRLTVV.

This rearrangement joins TRBV28 to TRBJ1-3; 8 bases match TRBD1. V lost 6 bases to trimming and J lost 0 bases; unmatched junction nucleotides: 19. Germline assignment: CDR1 MDHEN and CDR2 SYDVKM. The CDR3 length is 20 residues. CDR3 loop: CASSSFGWTGSTSSGNTIYF. CDR3 coding DNA: TGTGCCAGCAGCTCCTTCGGGTGGACAGGGTCTACTAGCTCTGGAAACACCATATATTTT.

This clone was seen a few times. This chain links TRBV11-2 with TRBJ2-1; D is uncertain. Germline CDR1 is SGHAT and CDR2 is FQNNGV. Trimming removed 1 base at V and 6 bases at J, with 10 bases between. This CDR3 comprises 14 residues. The CDR3 here is CASSLGSLRNEQFF. Written as DNA, the CDR3 is TGTGCCAGCAGCTTAGGGAGTCTACGCAATGAGCAGTTCTTC.

The chain recombines TRBV1 with TRBJ2-1; the table's D call of TRBD2 was not tested on the DNA. TRBV1 is an annotated pseudogene. The CDR3 consists of 18 residues. CDR3 sequence (DNA): TGCACCAGCAGCCAAACTGCCACTGGGACTAGCGGTGTCAATGAGCAGTTCTTC. Translation gives CTSSQTATGTSGVNEQFF.

The rearrangement uses TRBV10-1 and TRBJ2-3; no reliable D call. This CDR3 is built from 13 residues. V lost 10 bases and J lost 4, with 15 bases in between. CDR1 and CDR2 from the germline V gene are WNHNN and SYGVQD (reference sequence). Written as DNA, the CDR3 is TGCGCCACCTCGGACGGTGGCTCAGATACGCAGTATTTT. It codes for CATSDGGSDTQYF.

As to this clone: Relative to the germline gene, one junction end is altered; a read error may explain this. This chain joins TRBV5-4 and TRBJ2-7; D not certain. The CDR3 has 11 residues. Germline assignment: CDR1 SGHNT and CDR2 YYREEE (reference sequence). This CDR3 reads CASSPGREQYF. DNA for the CDR3: TGCGCCAGCAGCCCCGGACGGGAGCAGTACTTC.